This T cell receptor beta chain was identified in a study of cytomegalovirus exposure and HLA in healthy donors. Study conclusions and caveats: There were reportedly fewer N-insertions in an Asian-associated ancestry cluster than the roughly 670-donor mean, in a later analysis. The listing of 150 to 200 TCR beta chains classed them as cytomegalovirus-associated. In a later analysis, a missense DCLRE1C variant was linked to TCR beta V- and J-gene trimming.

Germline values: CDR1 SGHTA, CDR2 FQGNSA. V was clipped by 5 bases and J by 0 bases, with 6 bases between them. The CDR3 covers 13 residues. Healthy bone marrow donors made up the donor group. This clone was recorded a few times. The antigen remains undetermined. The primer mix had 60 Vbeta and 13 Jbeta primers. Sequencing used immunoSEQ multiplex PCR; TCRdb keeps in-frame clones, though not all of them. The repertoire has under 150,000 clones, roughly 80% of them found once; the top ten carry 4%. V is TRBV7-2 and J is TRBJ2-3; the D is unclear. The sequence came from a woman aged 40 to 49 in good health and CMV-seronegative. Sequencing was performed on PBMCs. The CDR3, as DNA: TGTGCCAGCAGCATCGTTAGCACAGATACGCAGTATTTT. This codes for CASSIVSTDTQYF.